This TCR beta chain appears in the sequencing data of a study of blood T cell repertoires in COVID-19. Study at large: COVID-19 samples collected from the United States, Italy and Spain covered acute and convalescent phases.

This CDR3 has 15 residues. In germline, CDR1 is SQVTM, CDR2 ANQGSEA. Trimming removed 1 base at V and 2 bases at J, with 14 bases between. The method was immunoSEQ multiplex PCR; TCRdb's version includes in-frame clones alone and lacks a portion of them. This repertoire shows about 130,000 clones, around four fifths found once; its top ten account for 10% to 15%. This receptor was taken from a man aged 60-69 years with acute or convalescent COVID-19. The V and J genes are TRBV29-1 and TRBJ1-1; D possibly corresponds to TRBD1 (6 bases). Material for sequencing was peripheral blood. The CDR3 region is CSVEAPGGGNTEAFF. The CDR3 DNA is TGCAGCGTTGAAGCCCCGGGAGGGGGTAACACTGAAGCTTTCTTT.